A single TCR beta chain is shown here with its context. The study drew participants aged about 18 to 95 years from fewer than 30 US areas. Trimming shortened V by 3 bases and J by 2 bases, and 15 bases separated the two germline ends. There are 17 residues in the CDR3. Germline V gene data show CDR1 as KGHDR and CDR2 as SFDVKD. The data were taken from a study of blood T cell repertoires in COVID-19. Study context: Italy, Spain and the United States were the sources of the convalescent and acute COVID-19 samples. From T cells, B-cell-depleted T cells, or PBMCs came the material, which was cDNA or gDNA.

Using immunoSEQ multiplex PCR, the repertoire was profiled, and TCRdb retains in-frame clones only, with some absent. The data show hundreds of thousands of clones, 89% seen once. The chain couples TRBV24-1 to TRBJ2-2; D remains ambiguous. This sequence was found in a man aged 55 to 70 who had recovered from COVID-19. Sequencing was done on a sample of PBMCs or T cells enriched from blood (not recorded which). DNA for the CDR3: TGTGCCACCAGTGATACCCCGCCGCGGATAAACACCGGGGAGCTGTTTTTT. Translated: CATSDTPPRINTGELFF.